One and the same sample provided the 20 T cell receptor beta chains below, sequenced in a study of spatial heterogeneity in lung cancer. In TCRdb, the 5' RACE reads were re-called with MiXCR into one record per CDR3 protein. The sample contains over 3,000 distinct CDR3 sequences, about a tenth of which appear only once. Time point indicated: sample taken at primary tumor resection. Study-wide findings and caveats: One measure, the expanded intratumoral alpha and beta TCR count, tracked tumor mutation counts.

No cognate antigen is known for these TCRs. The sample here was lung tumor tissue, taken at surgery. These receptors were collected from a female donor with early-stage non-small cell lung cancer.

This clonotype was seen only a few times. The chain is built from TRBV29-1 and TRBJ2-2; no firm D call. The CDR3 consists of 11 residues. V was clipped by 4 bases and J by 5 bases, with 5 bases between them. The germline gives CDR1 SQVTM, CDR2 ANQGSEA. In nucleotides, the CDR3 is TGCAGCGTTGCGGCAACCGGGGAGCTGTTTTTT. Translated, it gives CSVAATGELFF.

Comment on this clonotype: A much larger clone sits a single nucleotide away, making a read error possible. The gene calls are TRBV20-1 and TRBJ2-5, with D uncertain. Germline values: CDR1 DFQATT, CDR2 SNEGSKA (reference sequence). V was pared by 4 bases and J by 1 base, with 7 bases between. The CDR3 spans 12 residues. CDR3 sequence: CSAKPSQETQYF. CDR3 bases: TGCAGTGCTAAGCCTAGCCAAGAGACCCAGTACTTC.

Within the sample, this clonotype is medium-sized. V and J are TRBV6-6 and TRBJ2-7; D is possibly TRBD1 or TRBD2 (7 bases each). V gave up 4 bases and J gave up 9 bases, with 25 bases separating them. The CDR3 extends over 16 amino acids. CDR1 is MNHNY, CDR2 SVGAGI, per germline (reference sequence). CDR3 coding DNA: TGTGCCAGCAGTTTGGGGGCAGGGGGGGGAACTACTTGGCAGTACTTC. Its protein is CASSLGAGGGTTWQYF.

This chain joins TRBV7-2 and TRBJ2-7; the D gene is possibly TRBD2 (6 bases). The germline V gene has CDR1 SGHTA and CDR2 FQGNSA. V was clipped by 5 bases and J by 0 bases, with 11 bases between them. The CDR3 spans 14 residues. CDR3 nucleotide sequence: TGTGCCAGCAGCATCGCCGGGGGCTCCTACGAGCAGTACTTC. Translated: CASSIAGGSYEQYF.

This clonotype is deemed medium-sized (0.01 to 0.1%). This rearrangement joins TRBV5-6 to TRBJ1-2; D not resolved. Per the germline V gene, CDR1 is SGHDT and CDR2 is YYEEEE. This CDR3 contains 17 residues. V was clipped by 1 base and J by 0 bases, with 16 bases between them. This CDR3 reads CASSLKEGVRANYGYTF. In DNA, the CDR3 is TGTGCCAGCAGCTTGAAGGAGGGCGTACGAGCTAACTATGGCTACACCTTC. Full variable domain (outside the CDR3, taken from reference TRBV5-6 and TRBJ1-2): DAGVTQSPTHLIKTRGQQVTLRCSPKSGHDTVSWYQQALGQGPQFIFQYYEEEERQRGNFPDRFSGHQFPNYSSELNVNALLLGDSALYLCASSLKEGVRANYGYTFGSGTRLTVV.

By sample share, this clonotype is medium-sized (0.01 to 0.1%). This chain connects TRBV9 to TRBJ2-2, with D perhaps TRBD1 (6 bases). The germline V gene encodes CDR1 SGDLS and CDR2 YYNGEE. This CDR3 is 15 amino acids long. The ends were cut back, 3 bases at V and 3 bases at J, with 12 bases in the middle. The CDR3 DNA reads TGTGCCAGCAGCGCCTCCAACAGGGACACCGGGGAGCTGTTTTTT. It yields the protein CASSASNRDTGELFF.

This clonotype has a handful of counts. CDR3 nucleotides: TGTGCCAGCTCACCGAGGGGGCAGTCCTATGGCTACACCTTC. Encoded protein: CASSPRGQSYGYTF. V gene TRBV18 combines with J gene TRBJ1-2; TRBD1 matches 7 bases. The length of the CDR3 is 14 residues. V lost 3 bases, J lost 4 bases, and 5 bases stayed unmatched. Germline loops: CDR1 KGHSH, CDR2 LQKENI. Based on the CDR3 plus reference TRBV18 and TRBJ1-2, the full variable domain is NAGVMQNPRHLVRRRGQEARLRCSPMKGHSHVYWYRQLPEEGLKFMVYLQKENIIDESGMPKERFSAEFPKEGPSILRIQQVVRGDSAAYFCASSPRGQSYGYTFGSGTRLTVV.

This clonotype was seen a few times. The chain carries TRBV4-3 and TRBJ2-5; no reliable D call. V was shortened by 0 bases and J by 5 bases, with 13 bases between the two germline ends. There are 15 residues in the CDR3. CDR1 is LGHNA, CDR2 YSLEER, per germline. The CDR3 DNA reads TGCGCCAGCAGCCAAGACTGGGCCCAACACGAGACCCAGTACTTC. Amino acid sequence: CASSQDWAQHETQYF.

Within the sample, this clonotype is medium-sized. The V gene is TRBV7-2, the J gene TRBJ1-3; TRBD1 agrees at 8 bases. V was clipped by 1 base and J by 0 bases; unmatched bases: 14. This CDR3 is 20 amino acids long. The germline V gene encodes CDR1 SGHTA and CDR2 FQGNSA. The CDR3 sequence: CASSLGAVGQGFSSGNTIYF. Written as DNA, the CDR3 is TGTGCCAGCAGCTTAGGGGCCGTTGGACAGGGCTTTTCCTCTGGAAACACCATATATTTT. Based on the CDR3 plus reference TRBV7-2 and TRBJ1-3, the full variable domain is GAGVSQSPSNKVTEKGKDVELRCDPISGHTALYWYRQSLGQGLEFLIYFQGNSAPDKSGLPSDRFSAERTGGSVSTLTIQRTQQEDSAVYLCASSLGAVGQGFSSGNTIYFGEGSWLTVV.

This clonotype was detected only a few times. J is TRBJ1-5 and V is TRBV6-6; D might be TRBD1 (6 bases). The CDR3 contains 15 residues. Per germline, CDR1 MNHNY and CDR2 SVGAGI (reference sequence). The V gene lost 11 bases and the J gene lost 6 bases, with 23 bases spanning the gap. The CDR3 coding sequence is TGTGCCTCTTTACCAGCTGGGGGGCTCGCTCAGCCCCAGCATTTT. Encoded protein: CASLPAGGLAQPQHF.

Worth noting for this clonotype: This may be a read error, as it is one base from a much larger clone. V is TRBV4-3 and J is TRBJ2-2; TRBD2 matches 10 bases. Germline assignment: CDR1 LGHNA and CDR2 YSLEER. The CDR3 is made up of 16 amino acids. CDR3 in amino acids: CASSRVAGGYTRELFF. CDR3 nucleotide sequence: TGCGCCAGCAGCCGAGTAGCGGGGGGTTACACCCGGGAGCTGTTTTTT.

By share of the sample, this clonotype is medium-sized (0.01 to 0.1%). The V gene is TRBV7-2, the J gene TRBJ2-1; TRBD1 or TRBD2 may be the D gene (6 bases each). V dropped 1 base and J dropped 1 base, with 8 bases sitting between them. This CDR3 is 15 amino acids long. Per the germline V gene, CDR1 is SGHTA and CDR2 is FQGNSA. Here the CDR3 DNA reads TGTGCCAGCAGCTTAGGGGGGGCTTCCTACAATGAGCAGTTCTTC. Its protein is CASSLGGASYNEQFF.

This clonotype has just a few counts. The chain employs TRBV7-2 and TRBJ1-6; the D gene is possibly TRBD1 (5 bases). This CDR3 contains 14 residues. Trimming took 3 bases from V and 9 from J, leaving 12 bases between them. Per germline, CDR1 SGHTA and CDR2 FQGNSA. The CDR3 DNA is TGTGCCAGCAGCTTTGGGGGGGAGGGTTCACCCCTCCACTTT. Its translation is CASSFGGEGSPLHF.

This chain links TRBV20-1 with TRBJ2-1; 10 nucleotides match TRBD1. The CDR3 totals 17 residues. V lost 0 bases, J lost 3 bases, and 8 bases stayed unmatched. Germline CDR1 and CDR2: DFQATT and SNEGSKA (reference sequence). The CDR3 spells CSARDPFGQGDYNEQFF. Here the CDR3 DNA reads TGCAGTGCTAGAGATCCCTTTGGACAGGGGGACTACAATGAGCAGTTCTTC.

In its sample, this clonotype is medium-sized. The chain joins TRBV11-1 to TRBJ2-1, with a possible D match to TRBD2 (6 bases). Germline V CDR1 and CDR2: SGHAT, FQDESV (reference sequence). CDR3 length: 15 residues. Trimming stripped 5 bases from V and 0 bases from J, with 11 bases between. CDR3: CASSPGLNSYNEQFF. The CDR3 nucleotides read TGTGCCAGCAGCCCGGGACTGAACTCCTACAATGAGCAGTTCTTC.

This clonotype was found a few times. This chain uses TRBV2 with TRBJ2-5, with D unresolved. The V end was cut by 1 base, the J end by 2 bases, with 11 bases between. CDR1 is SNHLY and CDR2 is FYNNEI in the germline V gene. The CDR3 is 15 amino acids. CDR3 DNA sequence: TGTGCCAGCAGTGAAGGGGCGTTAAGACAAGAGACCCAGTACTTC. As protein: CASSEGALRQETQYF. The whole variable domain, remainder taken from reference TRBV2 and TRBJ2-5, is EPEVTQTPSHQVTQMGQEVILRCVPISNHLYFYWYRQILGQKVEFLVSFYNNEISEKSEIFDDQFSVERPDGSNFTLKIRSTKLEDSAMYFCASSEGALRQETQYFGPGTRLLVL.

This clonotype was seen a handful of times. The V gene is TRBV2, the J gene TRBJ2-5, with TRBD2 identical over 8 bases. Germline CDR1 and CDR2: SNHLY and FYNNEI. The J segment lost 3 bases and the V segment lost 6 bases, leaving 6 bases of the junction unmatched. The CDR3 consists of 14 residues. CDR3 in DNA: TGTGCCAGCAGGGATAGCGGGGCCGAAGAGACCCAGTACTTC. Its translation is CASRDSGAEETQYF.

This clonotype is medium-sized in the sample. The DNA of the CDR3 is TGTGCCAGCAAAGGTCATGAACTCGGTGAAGCTTTCTTT. It codes for CASKGHELGEAFF. The chain recombines TRBV28 with TRBJ1-1; no firm D call. V was shortened by 7 bases and J by 7 bases, with 16 bases between the two germline ends. Germline lookup yields CDR1 MDHEN and CDR2 SYDVKM. This CDR3 region has 13 residues.

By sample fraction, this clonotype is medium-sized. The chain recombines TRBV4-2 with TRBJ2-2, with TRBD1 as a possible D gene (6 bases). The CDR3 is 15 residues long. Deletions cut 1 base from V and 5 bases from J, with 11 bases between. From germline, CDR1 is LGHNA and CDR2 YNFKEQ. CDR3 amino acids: CASSQVGAETGELFF. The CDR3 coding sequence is TGTGCCAGCAGCCAAGTGGGGGCCGAGACCGGGGAGCTGTTTTTT.

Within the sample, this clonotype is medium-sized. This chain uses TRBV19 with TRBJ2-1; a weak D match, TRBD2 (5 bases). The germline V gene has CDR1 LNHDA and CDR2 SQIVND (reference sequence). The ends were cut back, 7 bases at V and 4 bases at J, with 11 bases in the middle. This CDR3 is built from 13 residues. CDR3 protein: CASTSLGYNEQFF. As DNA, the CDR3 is TGTGCCAGTACTAGCTTGGGTTACAATGAGCAGTTCTTC.